What follows are 7 T cell receptor beta chains derived from one specimen sequenced in a study of blood T cell repertoires in COVID-19. Clones were read by immunoSEQ multiplex PCR, and TCRdb kept only the in-frame ones, dropping some. The data hold more than 200,000 clones, with 80% to 90% observed a single time. Sample: PBMCs or T cells enriched from blood (not recorded which). The origin of the receptors is a woman in her 30s who had recovered from COVID-19.

The rearrangement links TRBV4-3 to TRBJ2-7; D is undetermined. The CDR3 sequence is 16 residues long. V dropped 9 bases and J dropped 6 bases, with 27 bases sitting between them. CDR1 is LGHNA, CDR2 YSLEER, per germline. Here the CDR3 reads CASTTPDEVRISEQYF. As DNA, the CDR3 is TGCGCCAGTACGACCCCAGATGAGGTAAGGATATCCGAGCAGTACTTC.

The J gene is TRBJ1-1, the V gene TRBV19; TRBD1 is a possible D gene (6 bases). Trimming removed 5 bases from V and 4 bases from J, with 14 bases in between. Germline CDR1 reads LNHDA; CDR2 reads SQIVND (reference sequence). The length of the CDR3 is 14 residues. CDR3 nucleotides: TGTGCCAGTAGTCCAAACAGGGTTTCCACTGAAGCTTTCTTT. Translating it yields CASSPNRVSTEAFF.

The V and J genes are TRBV7-2 and TRBJ1-2; no reliable D call. This CDR3 is built from 15 residues. Germline V lookup: CDR1 SGHTA, CDR2 FQGNSA. Between the trimmed V and J ends, which lost 2 bases and 2 bases, there was a span of 12 bases. CDR3 in amino acids: CASSLTMTENYGYTF. The CDR3 DNA follows: TGTGCCAGCAGCTTAACCATGACGGAGAACTATGGCTACACCTTC.

The genes are TRBV29-1 and TRBJ1-1; no clear D. The CDR3 is 12 amino acids. Between the trimmed V and J ends, which lost 4 bases and 6 bases, there was a span of 12 bases. Germline CDR1 is SQVTM and CDR2 is ANQGSEA. For the CDR3, the DNA is TGCAGCGTTGCTCGAACAATCGCTGAAGCTTTCTTT. Protein product: CSVARTIAEAFF.

This sequence joins TRBV19 and TRBJ2-2; D is ambiguous. This CDR3 is built from 12 residues. Trimming removed 7 bases at V and 4 bases at J, with 7 bases between. Germline V gene lookup returns CDR1 LNHDA and CDR2 SQIVND (reference sequence). The CDR3 reads CASIRSTGELFF. The CDR3 DNA follows: TGTGCCAGTATTCGTAGCACCGGGGAGCTGTTTTTT.

This rearrangement joins TRBV7-8 to TRBJ2-1; 8 bases map to TRBD1. Per germline, CDR1 SGHVS and CDR2 FQNEAQ. The V segment lost 6 bases and the J segment 2 bases; nucleotides outside the gene matches: 9. The CDR3 totals 16 residues. CDR3 DNA: TGTGCCAGCAGAACGACAGGGGATCGCACCTACAATGAGCAGTTCTTC. The encoded protein is CASRTTGDRTYNEQFF.

The chain combines TRBV7-3 with TRBJ1-1, with a weak D call TRBD1 (6 bases). From germline, CDR1 is SGHTA and CDR2 FQGTGA. Trimming removed 5 bases from V and 6 bases from J, with 25 bases in between. The CDR3 totals 17 residues. The CDR3 protein is CASSLTPTGQTAAEAFF. The CDR3 region has the DNA TGTGCCAGCAGCCTCACACCCACTGGACAGACTGCCGCTGAAGCTTTCTTT.